What follows is one T cell receptor beta chain and its context. The data belong to a study of T cells in Graves' hyperthyroidism and ophthalmopathy. Trimming pared 7 bases from V and 7 bases from J, leaving 20 bases between. Per germline, CDR1 SGHAT and CDR2 FQNNGV. The CDR3 totals 14 residues. Amplification targeted TCR beta CDR3 regions from RNA transcripts. During a first-round RT-PCR of the TCR CDR3, the HTBI primer set was used. A single record per CDR3 protein comes from TCRdb applying MiXCR to the multiplex PCR reads. Of 270,000 or so distinct CDR3 sequences listed, about 15% were seen once; the top ten hold under 35%.

This sequence was found in a woman between 45 and 65 years old with Graves' hyperthyroidism that later progressed to Graves' ophthalmopathy. J is TRBJ2-7 and V is TRBV11-2; D might be TRBD2 (7 bases). Sequencing was carried out using blood. CDR3 region: CASTLGGGAGEQYF. Written as DNA, the CDR3 is TGTGCCAGCACCCTGGGGGGGGGGGCGGGAGAGCAGTACTTC.